A selection of T cell receptor beta chains follows, all from one sample in a study of blood T cell repertoires in COVID-19. Some clones are missing from TCRdb's copy, which holds only in-frame ones; the method was immunoSEQ multiplex PCR. The profile shows about 160,000 clones, 82% of them singletons. The sequenced sample consisted of peripheral blood. Receptors were obtained from a woman aged 40 to 49 with COVID-19, enrolled during active disease. CDR3s include the opening cysteine and the closing phenylalanine or tryptophan. The order of the fields is V gene, D gene, clone size, J gene, CDR3 DNA, CDR3 protein. The D gene is left open where the match is weak. Size is omitted from some rows. Given values are once, few, many or a class for expanded clones.

v_gene: TRBV30; d_gene: TRBD2; abundance: .; j_gene: TRBJ2-1; CDR3nt: TGTGCCTGGAGTAAGATAGCGGGGGGCAATGAGCAGTTCTTC; CDR3aa: CAWSKIAGGNEQFF
v_gene: TRBV12-3/TRBV12-4; d_gene: TRBD1; abundance: .; j_gene: TRBJ2-1; CDR3nt: TGTGCCAGCAGTCCCCACAGGGGAGAGGAGTTCTTC; CDR3aa: CASSPHRGEEFF
v_gene: TRBV5-4; d_gene: TRBD2; abundance: .; j_gene: TRBJ2-5; CDR3nt: TGTGCCAGCAGCGTAGCGGGGGGTCAAGAGACCCAGTACTTC; CDR3aa: CASSVAGGQETQYF
v_gene: TRBV12-5; d_gene: .; abundance: .; j_gene: TRBJ1-5; CDR3nt: TGTGCTAGTGCCATGGGGCAAGCATATAGCAATCAGCCCCAGCATTTT; CDR3aa: CASAMGQAYSNQPQHF
v_gene: TRBV11-3; d_gene: TRBD2; abundance: .; j_gene: TRBJ2-1; CDR3nt: TGTGCCAGCAGCGTGGGGACTACGGGTGAGCAGTTCTTC; CDR3aa: CASSVGTTGEQFF
v_gene: TRBV12-3/TRBV12-4; d_gene: TRBD2; abundance: .; j_gene: TRBJ2-7; CDR3nt: TGTGCCAGCAGTCCGGGACTAGTCTACGAGCAGTACTTC; CDR3aa: CASSPGLVYEQYF
v_gene: TRBV7-2; d_gene: .; abundance: .; j_gene: TRBJ2-7; CDR3nt: TGTGCCAGCAGCTTCGGTCCCGTGCAGTACTTC; CDR3aa: CASSFGPVQYF
v_gene: TRBV5-1; d_gene: .; abundance: few; j_gene: TRBJ1-2; CDR3nt: TGCGCCAGCAGCTTGGCCCCCTCGGGTGGCTACACCTTC; CDR3aa: CASSLAPSGGYTF
v_gene: TRBV6-5; d_gene: TRBD1; abundance: .; j_gene: TRBJ1-5; CDR3nt: TGTGCCGGGGGACAGGGGGAGGCTTACAATCAGCCCCAGCATTTT; CDR3aa: CAGGQGEAYNQPQHF
v_gene: TRBV19; d_gene: TRBD2; abundance: .; j_gene: TRBJ2-7; CDR3nt: TGTGCCAGTAGTAGGCGGCTAGCGGGAGTCGAGCAGTACTTC; CDR3aa: CASSRRLAGVEQYF
v_gene: TRBV24-1; d_gene: .; abundance: .; j_gene: TRBJ1-2; CDR3nt: TGTGCCACCAGTGATTTGGGCGGGAACTATGGCTACACCTTC; CDR3aa: CATSDLGGNYGYTF
v_gene: TRBV30; d_gene: .; abundance: .; j_gene: TRBJ2-5; CDR3nt: TGTGCCTGGGGGTCCCGGGGGGAGACCCAGTACTTC; CDR3aa: CAWGSRGETQYF
v_gene: TRBV30; d_gene: .; abundance: .; j_gene: TRBJ2-7; CDR3nt: TGTGCCTGGAGTGTCGGAGCTATTTACGAGCAGTACTTC; CDR3aa: CAWSVGAIYEQYF
v_gene: TRBV19; d_gene: TRBD2; abundance: once; j_gene: TRBJ2-1; CDR3nt: TGTGCCAGTAGTATCGCGGGTCTAGCGGGGGGTGTTGAGCAGTTCTTC; CDR3aa: CASSIAGLAGGVEQFF
v_gene: TRBV18; d_gene: TRBD1; abundance: .; j_gene: TRBJ1-4; CDR3nt: TGTGCCAGCTCACACGGACAGGACGAAAAACTGTTTTTT; CDR3aa: CASSHGQDEKLFF
v_gene: TRBV6-2/TRBV6-3; d_gene: .; abundance: .; j_gene: TRBJ2-3; CDR3nt: TGTGCCAGCAGTTACGCTATTCGAACGGATACGCAGTATTTT; CDR3aa: CASSYAIRTDTQYF
v_gene: TRBV27; d_gene: .; abundance: few; j_gene: TRBJ2-2; CDR3nt: TGTGCCAGCAGTATCCGGTACCGAGAGGAGCTGTTTTTT; CDR3aa: CASSIRYREELFF
v_gene: TRBV30; d_gene: TRBD1; abundance: .; j_gene: TRBJ1-6; CDR3nt: TGTGCCTTTCTCCGAGGGGGCGGCTCACCCCTCCACTTT; CDR3aa: CAFLRGGGSPLHF
v_gene: TRBV19; d_gene: .; abundance: .; j_gene: TRBJ1-2; CDR3nt: TGTGCCAGTGATCAGGGGTTTCGCTATGGCTACACCTTC; CDR3aa: CASDQGFRYGYTF
v_gene: TRBV7-8; d_gene: .; abundance: .; j_gene: TRBJ1-1; CDR3nt: TGTGCCAGCAGCTTAGGTGGCAGGGGAAACACTGAAGCTTTCTTT; CDR3aa: CASSLGGRGNTEAFF
v_gene: TRBV20-1; d_gene: .; abundance: .; j_gene: TRBJ2-1; CDR3nt: TGCAGTGCCCGAGGGAGTGAGCAGTTCTTC; CDR3aa: CSARGSEQFF
v_gene: TRBV11-3; d_gene: TRBD1; abundance: .; j_gene: TRBJ2-2; CDR3nt: TGTGCCAGCAGCCCGGACAGGGGGCATGAGACCGGGGAGCTGTTTTTT; CDR3aa: CASSPDRGHETGELFF
v_gene: TRBV6-6; d_gene: .; abundance: .; j_gene: TRBJ1-3; CDR3nt: TGTGCCAGCAGTTACTCGTACGACAGTGGAAACACCATATATTTT; CDR3aa: CASSYSYDSGNTIYF
v_gene: TRBV9; d_gene: .; abundance: .; j_gene: TRBJ2-3; CDR3nt: TGTGCCAGCAGTGGGGGGATGGCAGATACGCAGTATTTT; CDR3aa: CASSGGMADTQYF
v_gene: TRBV28; d_gene: TRBD1; abundance: few; j_gene: TRBJ1-2; CDR3nt: TGTGCCAGCAGTTTACTTGGGGTCGTGGGAAACCAGGGGGCCTATGGCTACACCTTC; CDR3aa: CASSLLGVVGNQGAYGYTF
v_gene: TRBV27; d_gene: TRBD1; abundance: .; j_gene: TRBJ2-5; CDR3nt: TGTGCCAGCAGTAACAGGGGCCCCGGGCCCCAGTACTTC; CDR3aa: CASSNRGPGPQYF
v_gene: TRBV10-3; d_gene: .; abundance: .; j_gene: TRBJ2-7; CDR3nt: TGTGCCATCAGCCCGTCAGGGGGGAGCTACGAGCAGTACTTC; CDR3aa: CAISPSGGSYEQYF
v_gene: TRBV3-1/TRBV3-2; d_gene: TRBD2; abundance: .; j_gene: TRBJ2-1; CDR3nt: TGTGCCAGCAGCCCTTCCCCCGGACTAGAATCCTACAATGAGCAGTTCTTC; CDR3aa: CASSPSPGLESYNEQFF
v_gene: TRBV28; d_gene: .; abundance: .; j_gene: TRBJ1-1; CDR3nt: TGTGCCAGCAGTTTGACGGAGACTGAAGCTTTCTTT; CDR3aa: CASSLTETEAFF
v_gene: TRBV15; d_gene: .; abundance: .; j_gene: TRBJ2-5; CDR3nt: TGTGCCACCAGCAGGGAACAGGGCTTCGGGACCCAGTACTTC; CDR3aa: CATSREQGFGTQYF
v_gene: TRBV5-1; d_gene: .; abundance: .; j_gene: TRBJ2-1; CDR3nt: TGCGCCAGCAGCGCCTCGGTAGGCGGCAATGAGCAGTTCTTC; CDR3aa: CASSASVGGNEQFF
v_gene: TRBV13; d_gene: .; abundance: .; j_gene: TRBJ1-2; CDR3nt: TGTGCCAGCAGCGCAGATCTTGGACTCTATGGCTACACCTTC; CDR3aa: CASSADLGLYGYTF
v_gene: TRBV27; d_gene: .; abundance: .; j_gene: TRBJ2-1; CDR3nt: TGTGCCAGCACGAAACCGGGACTCAGGAAGGGTGAGCAGTTCTTC; CDR3aa: CASTKPGLRKGEQFF
v_gene: TRBV10-3; d_gene: TRBD2; abundance: .; j_gene: TRBJ2-5; CDR3nt: TGTGCCATCAGTGAGGCTAGCGGGGGGCGAGAGACCCAGTACTTC; CDR3aa: CAISEASGGRETQYF
v_gene: TRBV6-4; d_gene: TRBD2; abundance: .; j_gene: TRBJ2-3; CDR3nt: TGTGCCAGCAGTGAAGCTAGCGGAACAGATACGCAGTATTTT; CDR3aa: CASSEASGTDTQYF
v_gene: TRBV5-6; d_gene: .; abundance: .; j_gene: TRBJ1-3; CDR3nt: TGTGCCAGCAGCTTGGTGGAGGTTCTGCCTGGAAACACCATATATTTT; CDR3aa: CASSLVEVLPGNTIYF
v_gene: TRBV5-4; d_gene: .; abundance: .; j_gene: TRBJ2-3; CDR3nt: TGTGCCAGCAGCTTGGTCGGGGGGCCGAGAGATACGCAGTATTTT; CDR3aa: CASSLVGGPRDTQYF
v_gene: TRBV28; d_gene: .; abundance: .; j_gene: TRBJ2-3; CDR3nt: TGTGCCAGCAGTTTATCTTTGGGGCGTGTGGATACGCAGTATTTT; CDR3aa: CASSLSLGRVDTQYF
v_gene: TRBV12-5; d_gene: .; abundance: .; j_gene: TRBJ1-5; CDR3nt: TGTGCTAGTGTAGAAACAGGGCTCAATCAGCCCCAGCATTTT; CDR3aa: CASVETGLNQPQHF
v_gene: TRBV9; d_gene: TRBD1; abundance: .; j_gene: TRBJ1-2; CDR3nt: TGTGCCAGCAGCGTAGGTACAGGGGTAGACTATGGCTACACCTTC; CDR3aa: CASSVGTGVDYGYTF
v_gene: TRBV2; d_gene: .; abundance: .; j_gene: TRBJ2-5; CDR3nt: TGTGCCAGCAGTGAAAGTTCAGGTCAAGAGACCCAGTACTTC; CDR3aa: CASSESSGQETQYF
v_gene: TRBV19; d_gene: .; abundance: .; j_gene: TRBJ1-4; CDR3nt: TGTGCCAGTAGTATGACCGGGGTTGAAAAACTGTTTTTT; CDR3aa: CASSMTGVEKLFF
v_gene: TRBV2; d_gene: TRBD1; abundance: once; j_gene: TRBJ1-5; CDR3nt: TGTGCCAGCAGTGTGGAGACAGGGGAGTCGTCTATGAATCAGCCCCAGCATTTT; CDR3aa: CASSVETGESSMNQPQHF
v_gene: TRBV29-1; d_gene: TRBD2; abundance: .; j_gene: TRBJ2-3; CDR3nt: TGCTCAGCGGGAGGGAGGACAGATACGCAGTATTTT; CDR3aa: CSAGGRTDTQYF
v_gene: TRBV28; d_gene: .; abundance: .; j_gene: TRBJ1-6; CDR3nt: TGTGCCAGCAGCCCGGGGGGACTCCTCGTCCTCCACTTT; CDR3aa: CASSPGGLLVLHF
v_gene: TRBV3-1/TRBV3-2; d_gene: .; abundance: .; j_gene: TRBJ1-6; CDR3nt: TGTGCCAGCAGCCAGACCAGGCAGGAGGTGCAGTCACCCCTCCACTTT; CDR3aa: CASSQTRQEVQSPLHF
v_gene: TRBV30; d_gene: TRBD1; abundance: .; j_gene: TRBJ2-1; CDR3nt: TGTGCCTGGAATACCGGGACAGGGGGCAGAAATGAGCAGTTCTTC; CDR3aa: CAWNTGTGGRNEQFF
v_gene: TRBV11-2; d_gene: TRBD2; abundance: .; j_gene: TRBJ2-5; CDR3nt: TGTGCCAGCAGCTTACTAACTAGCGGGGGGTGGGAGACCCAGTACTTC; CDR3aa: CASSLLTSGGWETQYF
v_gene: TRBV9; d_gene: TRBD1; abundance: .; j_gene: TRBJ2-1; CDR3nt: TGTGCCAGCAGCGCCGGACAGGGGATGTCGTATGAGCAGTTCTTC; CDR3aa: CASSAGQGMSYEQFF
v_gene: TRBV7-3; d_gene: TRBD2; abundance: .; j_gene: TRBJ2-6; CDR3nt: TGTGCCAGCAGCTACTTAGCGGGAGCAGGTGGGGCCAACGTCCTGACTTTC; CDR3aa: CASSYLAGAGGANVLTF
v_gene: TRBV3-1/TRBV3-2; d_gene: .; abundance: .; j_gene: TRBJ2-3; CDR3nt: TGTGCCAGCAGCCAATCCGCGGGGAGGTGGGATACGCAGTATTTT; CDR3aa: CASSQSAGRWDTQYF
v_gene: TRBV15; d_gene: .; abundance: once; j_gene: TRBJ2-1; CDR3nt: TGTGCCACCAGCAGAGATCGCGGCAGCAATGAGCAGTTCTTC; CDR3aa: CATSRDRGSNEQFF